A selection of T cell receptor beta chains follows, all from one sample in a study of a mutant IDH1 vaccine in newly diagnosed glioma. This table comes from immunoSEQ multiplex PCR, and its TCRdb copy is limited to in-frame clones, with some not included. Of some 28,000 clones in the sample, about four fifths are singletons; the top ten hold roughly a sixth. Their antigens are not known. This specimen was PBMCs, taken from a glioma patient whose treatment included an IDH1 peptide vaccine. The receptor set was obtained from a woman between 25 and 40 years old with glioma. Each CDR3 is given with its conserved first and last residue. D genes are given only for firm matches. Not every row has a clone size; where given, it reads once, few, many or a size class.

V: TRBV29-1
J: TRBJ1-1
size: NA
D: NA
CDR3: CSVTLEVKAFF
DNA: TGCAGCGTTACCTTGGAGGTAAAAGCTTTCTTT

V: TRBV4-1
J: TRBJ1-5
size: medium-sized
D: NA
CDR3: CASSFGSNQPQHF
DNA: TGCGCCAGCAGCTTCGGGTCTAATCAGCCCCAGCATTTT

V: TRBV27
J: TRBJ2-1
size: NA
D: TRBD2
CDR3: CASSLGLANEQFF
DNA: TGTGCCAGCAGTCTCGGACTAGCTAATGAGCAGTTCTTC

V: TRBV30
J: TRBJ2-7
size: NA
D: NA
CDR3: CAWGKGYSYEQYF
DNA: TGTGCCTGGGGAAAGGGTTACTCCTACGAGCAGTACTTC

V: TRBV6-5
J: TRBJ2-7
size: once
D: NA
CDR3: CASSYLRVPSIYEQYF
DNA: TGTGCCAGCAGTTACCTCCGGGTCCCTTCTATCTACGAGCAGTACTTC

V: TRBV5-4
J: TRBJ2-7
size: few
D: NA
CDR3: CASSRLGGSEQYF
DNA: TGTGCCAGCAGCCGATTGGGGGGCAGCGAGCAGTACTTC

V: TRBV4-2
J: TRBJ2-2
size: NA
D: TRBD2
CDR3: CASSQDSRTSGGTYTGELFF
DNA: TGTGCCAGCAGCCAAGATTCCAGGACTAGCGGGGGGACCTACACCGGGGAGCTGTTTTTT

V: TRBV4-1
J: TRBJ2-2
size: NA
D: NA
CDR3: CASSQGWREHNTGELFF
DNA: TGCGCCAGCAGCCAAGGTTGGCGAGAACATAACACCGGGGAGCTGTTTTTT

V: TRBV7-7
J: TRBJ2-1
size: NA
D: NA
CDR3: CASSLTGSSYNEQFF
DNA: TGTGCCAGCAGCCTAACAGGGTCCTCCTACAATGAGCAGTTCTTC

V: TRBV10-3
J: TRBJ1-3
size: NA
D: NA
CDR3: CAISYSGIFGNTIYF
DNA: TGTGCCATCAGTTACTCGGGGATCTTCGGAAACACCATATATTTT

V: TRBV9
J: TRBJ1-1
size: NA
D: NA
CDR3: CASSVGAMDRQGNTEAFF
DNA: TGTGCCAGCAGCGTAGGCGCCATGGATCGGCAGGGAAACACTGAAGCTTTCTTT

V: TRBV5-1
J: TRBJ1-2
size: NA
D: NA
CDR3: CASSLGSDGRYTF
DNA: TGCGCCAGCAGCTTGGGATCCGACGGCCGCTACACCTTC

V: TRBV7-2
J: TRBJ2-1
size: NA
D: NA
CDR3: CASSLGSDLSYNEQFF
DNA: TGTGCCAGCAGCTTAGGGTCGGACTTATCCTACAATGAGCAGTTCTTC

V: TRBV4-3
J: TRBJ2-1
size: NA
D: NA
CDR3: CASSTWGYNEQFF
DNA: TGCGCCAGCAGCACATGGGGATACAATGAGCAGTTCTTC

V: TRBV7-9
J: TRBJ1-1
size: NA
D: NA
CDR3: CASSLGGGTEAFF
DNA: TGTGCCAGCAGCTTAGGGGGCGGCACTGAAGCTTTCTTT

V: TRBV4-1
J: TRBJ2-1
size: NA
D: NA
CDR3: CASSQMDPHNEQFF
DNA: TGCGCCAGCAGCCAGATGGACCCTCACAATGAGCAGTTCTTC

V: TRBV2
J: TRBJ1-2
size: NA
D: NA
CDR3: CASTEGVGSSYGYTF
DNA: TGTGCCAGCACCGAAGGGGTCGGGTCCAGCTATGGCTACACCTTC

V: TRBV5-4
J: TRBJ1-1
size: few
D: NA
CDR3: CASSLMGANTEAFF
DNA: TGTGCCAGCAGCTTGATGGGGGCGAACACTGAAGCTTTCTTT

V: TRBV7-9
J: TRBJ2-4
size: NA
D: TRBD1
CDR3: CASSPTGGNIQYF
DNA: TGTGCCAGCAGCCCAACAGGGGGAAACATTCAGTACTTC

V: TRBV19
J: TRBJ2-2
size: NA
D: NA
CDR3: CASSIGLLQSTGELFF
DNA: TGTGCCAGTAGTATAGGCCTTCTACAATCCACCGGGGAGCTGTTTTTT

V: TRBV30
J: TRBJ2-2
size: NA
D: TRBD2
CDR3: CAWSPLAALNTGELFF
DNA: TGTGCCTGGAGTCCCCTAGCGGCGCTGAACACCGGGGAGCTGTTTTTT

V: TRBV6-1
J: TRBJ1-2
size: NA
D: NA
CDR3: CASSETGSRNYGYTF
DNA: TGTGCCAGCAGCGAAACAGGCTCCCGAAACTATGGCTACACCTTC

V: TRBV4-3
J: TRBJ1-1
size: few
D: NA
CDR3: CASSQGQAFF
DNA: TGCGCCAGCAGCCAAGGACAAGCTTTCTTT

V: TRBV6-6
J: TRBJ1-1
size: NA
D: NA
CDR3: CASSPAPGGLEAFF
DNA: TGTGCCAGCAGTCCTGCGCCGGGGGGACTTGAAGCTTTCTTT

V: TRBV4-3
J: TRBJ1-2
size: NA
D: NA
CDR3: CASSQDRTDFFYGYTF
DNA: TGCGCCAGCAGCCAAGATAGGACAGACTTTTTCTATGGCTACACCTTC

V: TRBV25-1
J: TRBJ1-1
size: NA
D: NA
CDR3: CASSVGTGTEAFF
DNA: TGTGCCAGCAGTGTCGGGACGGGCACTGAAGCTTTCTTT

V: TRBV6-1
J: TRBJ1-2
size: NA
D: TRBD1
CDR3: CASSEALTKGAIYGYTF
DNA: TGTGCCAGCAGTGAAGCCTTAACGAAGGGGGCTATCTATGGCTACACCTTC

V: TRBV27
J: TRBJ2-7
size: few
D: TRBD1
CDR3: CASSFRGQHSYEQYF
DNA: TGTGCCAGCAGTTTCAGGGGACAGCATTCCTACGAGCAGTACTTC

V: TRBV27
J: TRBJ1-2
size: once
D: TRBD1
CDR3: CASQLGQGYGYTF
DNA: TGTGCCAGCCAATTGGGACAGGGCTATGGCTACACCTTC

V: TRBV5-1
J: TRBJ2-3
size: NA
D: TRBD2
CDR3: CASSPGGTRTDTQYF
DNA: TGCGCCAGCAGCCCGGGGGGGACTCGCACAGATACGCAGTATTTT

V: TRBV7-2
J: TRBJ2-7
size: NA
D: TRBD2
CDR3: CASSLLAGDFYEQYF
DNA: TGTGCCAGCAGCTTACTAGCGGGGGACTTCTACGAGCAGTACTTC

V: TRBV14
J: TRBJ1-1
size: NA
D: NA
CDR3: CASSLTANTEAFF
DNA: TGTGCCAGCAGCTTGACCGCGAACACTGAAGCTTTCTTT

V: TRBV5-4
J: TRBJ1-1
size: NA
D: NA
CDR3: CASSPLTGQNTEAFF
DNA: TGTGCCAGCAGCCCCCTCACGGGCCAAAACACTGAAGCTTTCTTT

V: TRBV10-1
J: TRBJ2-3
size: NA
D: NA
CDR3: CASSTDPLADTQYF
DNA: TGCGCCAGCAGTACGGATCCTCTGGCAGATACGCAGTATTTT

V: TRBV5-1
J: TRBJ2-7
size: NA
D: TRBD1
CDR3: CASSLGQGALEQYF
DNA: TGCGCCAGCAGTTTAGGTCAGGGGGCGTTAGAGCAGTACTTC

V: TRBV2
J: TRBJ1-5
size: NA
D: NA
CDR3: CASTPRGGNQPQHF
DNA: TGTGCCAGCACGCCTCGGGGCGGCAATCAGCCCCAGCATTTT

V: TRBV5-1
J: TRBJ1-1
size: NA
D: NA
CDR3: CASSLGPGNTEAFF
DNA: TGCGCCAGCAGCTTGGGTCCCGGAAACACTGAAGCTTTCTTT

V: TRBV6-5
J: TRBJ2-3
size: NA
D: NA
CDR3: CASSEPAGAGDTQYF
DNA: TGTGCCAGCAGCGAACCTGCGGGGGCTGGGGATACGCAGTATTTT

V: TRBV19
J: TRBJ1-1
size: NA
D: NA
CDR3: CASSLSRGTEAFF
DNA: TGTGCCAGTAGTCTCAGCAGGGGCACTGAAGCTTTCTTT

V: TRBV2
J: TRBJ2-1
size: NA
D: NA
CDR3: CASGWREQFF
DNA: TGTGCCAGCGGTTGGCGTGAGCAGTTCTTC

V: TRBV29-1
J: TRBJ1-2
size: NA
D: NA
CDR3: CSVGTGLGDRGGYTF
DNA: TGCAGCGTTGGTACGGGGTTGGGGGACCGAGGCGGCTACACCTTC

V: TRBV29-1
J: TRBJ2-7
size: NA
D: NA
CDR3: CSVEVRDPPKQYF
DNA: TGCAGCGTTGAGGTCAGGGACCCCCCTAAGCAGTACTTC

V: TRBV10-3
J: TRBJ1-1
size: NA
D: NA
CDR3: CAISESYGASTEAFF
DNA: TGTGCCATCAGTGAGTCGTATGGGGCTAGCACTGAAGCTTTCTTT

V: TRBV6-1
J: TRBJ1-2
size: NA
D: NA
CDR3: CASSEALLYGYTF
DNA: TGTGCCAGCAGTGAAGCTCTACTCTATGGCTACACCTTC

V: TRBV29-1
J: TRBJ1-1
size: few
D: NA
CDR3: CSAGVTQNLVEAFF
DNA: TGCAGCGCCGGAGTGACACAAAATCTTGTAGAAGCTTTCTTT

V: TRBV6-6
J: TRBJ2-7
size: NA
D: NA
CDR3: CASSPGEGGSYEQYF
DNA: TGTGCCAGCAGTCCTGGAGAGGGGGGCTCCTACGAGCAGTACTTC

V: TRBV29-1
J: TRBJ2-7
size: NA
D: TRBD1
CDR3: CSVIRQGGSYEQYF
DNA: TGCAGCGTTATAAGACAGGGGGGGTCCTACGAGCAGTACTTC

V: TRBV7-2
J: TRBJ2-5
size: NA
D: NA
CDR3: CASAKDRSQETQYF
DNA: TGTGCCAGCGCCAAAGATAGGTCCCAAGAGACCCAGTACTTC

V: TRBV5-1
J: TRBJ2-5
size: once
D: NA
CDR3: CASSPGGSQETQYF
DNA: TGCGCCAGCAGCCCCGGGGGTAGCCAAGAGACCCAGTACTTC